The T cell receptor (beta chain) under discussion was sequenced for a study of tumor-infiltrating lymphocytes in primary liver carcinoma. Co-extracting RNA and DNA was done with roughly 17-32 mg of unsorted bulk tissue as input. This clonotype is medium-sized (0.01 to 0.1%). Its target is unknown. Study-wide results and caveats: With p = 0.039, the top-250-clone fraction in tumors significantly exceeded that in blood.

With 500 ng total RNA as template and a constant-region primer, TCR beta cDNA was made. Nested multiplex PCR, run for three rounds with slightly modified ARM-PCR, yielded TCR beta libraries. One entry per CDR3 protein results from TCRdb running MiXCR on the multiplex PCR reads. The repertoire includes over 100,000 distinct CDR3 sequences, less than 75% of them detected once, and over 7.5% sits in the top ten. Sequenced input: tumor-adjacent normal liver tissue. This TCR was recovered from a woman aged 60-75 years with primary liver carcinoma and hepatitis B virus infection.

CDR3 DNA: TGTGCCAGCAGCCCGACATGGGGTGGGGGTAAAGGCACTGAAGCTTTCTTT. It encodes CASSPTWGGGKGTEAFF. The chain combines TRBV11-2 with TRBJ1-1, with D tentatively TRBD1 (5 bases). Per germline, CDR1 SGHAT and CDR2 FQNNGV. V lost 5 bases to trimming and J lost 4 bases, with 23 bases between them. The CDR3 runs to 17 residues.